This T cell receptor beta chain was retrieved from a study of sequential checkpoint blockade in melanoma. CDR1 and CDR2 from the germline V gene are LGHNA and YSLEER. The CDR3 is 16 residues long. V lost 0 bases to trimming and J lost 4 bases, with 15 bases between them. Profiled with immunoSEQ multiplex PCR; TCRdb holds only in-frame clones, not every one. The sample carries approximately 12,000 clones, about 72% recorded once. The treatment: randomized to nivolumab then ipilimumab (arm A) or the reverse (arm B). Live CD3+CD8+ CD19− CD56− cells were sorted from PBMCs. The genes are TRBV4-3 and TRBJ1-2; perhaps TRBD1 as D (5 bases). The receptor comes from a human patient with melanoma. Some clones in this sample may be carry-over from other donors' samples. The starting material was CD8+ T cells sorted from blood (inferred from file names), obtained from a patient given nivolumab and ipilimumab in sequence. The DNA of the CDR3 is TGCGCCAGCAGCCAAGATCTAACTTGGGGCCTCTATGGCTACACCTTC. Translating gives CASSQDLTWGLYGYTF.